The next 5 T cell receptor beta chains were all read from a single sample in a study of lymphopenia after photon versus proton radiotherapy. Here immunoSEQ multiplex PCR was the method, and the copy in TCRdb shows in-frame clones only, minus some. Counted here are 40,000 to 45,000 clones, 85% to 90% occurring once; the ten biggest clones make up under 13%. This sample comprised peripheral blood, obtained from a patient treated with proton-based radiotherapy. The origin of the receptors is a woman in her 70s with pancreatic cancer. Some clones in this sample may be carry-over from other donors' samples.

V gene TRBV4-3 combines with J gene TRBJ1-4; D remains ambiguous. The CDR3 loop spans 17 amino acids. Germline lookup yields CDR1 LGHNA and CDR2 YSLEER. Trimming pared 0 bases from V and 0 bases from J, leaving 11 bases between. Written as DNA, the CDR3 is TGCGCCAGCAGCCAAGAAGGTCAGTCTTCAACTAATGAAAAACTGTTTTTT. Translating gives CASSQEGQSSTNEKLFF.

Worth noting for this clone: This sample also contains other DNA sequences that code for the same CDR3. In nucleotides, the CDR3 is TGTGCCAGCAGTTACTCGATCCGGGAGTCCTACGAGCAGTACTTC. Translated: CASSYSIRESYEQYF. This chain joins TRBV6-5 and TRBJ2-7; a weak D match, TRBD2 (6 bases). The germline V gene has CDR1 MNHEY and CDR2 SVGAGI. The CDR3 has 15 residues. The V gene lost 0 bases and the J gene lost 1 base, with 10 bases spanning the gap.

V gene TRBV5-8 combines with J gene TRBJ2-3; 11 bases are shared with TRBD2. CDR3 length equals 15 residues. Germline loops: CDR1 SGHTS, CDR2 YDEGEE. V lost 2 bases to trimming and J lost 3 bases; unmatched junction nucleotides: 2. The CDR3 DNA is TGTGCCAGCAGCTTCACTAGCGGGAGTACAGATACGCAGTATTTT. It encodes CASSFTSGSTDTQYF. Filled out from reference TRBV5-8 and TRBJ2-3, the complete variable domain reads EAGVTQSPTHLIKTRGQQATLRCSPISGHTSVYWYQQALGLGLQFLLWYDEGEERNRGNFPPRFSGRQFPNYSSELNVNALELEDSALYLCASSFTSGSTDTQYFGPGTRLTVL.

The CDR3 nucleotides read TGTGCCAGCAGTTCCCGGCAGGGAAACACTGAAGCTTTCTTT. The encoded protein is CASSSRQGNTEAFF. V and J are TRBV28 and TRBJ1-1; TRBD1 might be the D (5 bases). V lost 4 bases and J 2 bases, leaving 11 bases between the germline ends. The germline V gene has CDR1 MDHEN and CDR2 SYDVKM. CDR3 length: 14 residues.

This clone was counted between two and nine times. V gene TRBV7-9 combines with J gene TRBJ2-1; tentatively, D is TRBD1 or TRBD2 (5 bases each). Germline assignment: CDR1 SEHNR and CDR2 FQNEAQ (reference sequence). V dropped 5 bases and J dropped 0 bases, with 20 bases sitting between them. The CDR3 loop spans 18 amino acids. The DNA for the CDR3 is TGTGCCAGCAGCATAAAAATCGGGACGCCTCCCTCCTACAATGAGCAGTTCTTC. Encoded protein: CASSIKIGTPPSYNEQFF.